This T cell receptor (beta chain) was obtained from a study of CD8+CD57+ T cells in acquired aplastic anemia. Patients chosen for sequencing had CD8+CD57+ cells that had expanded, as shown by flow cytometry. Severe acquired aplastic anemia was present in every patient. Patients were untreated when blood was sampled. The template used for profiling TCR beta VDJ and CDR3 was genomic DNA. TCRdb recomputed calls from the reads with MiXCR, one row per CDR3 protein. This sample has about 220,000 distinct CDR3 sequences, with 47% found just once. The study, taken as a whole, reports: The same twenty-nine CD8+ CDR3 sequences occurred in patients and in controls.

This CDR3 is 17 amino acids long. V shed 0 bases and J 4 bases; nucleotides not matched to a gene: 9. From germline, CDR1 is SGDLS and CDR2 YYNGEE. In its sample, this clonotype was seen many times. Its target is not known. The clonotype comes from a human donor with aplastic anemia. Material for sequencing was sorted CD4+, CD8+, or CD8+CD57+ T cells (not recorded which) from PBMCs. The chain couples TRBV9 to TRBJ1-2; TRBD1 matches 10 bases. The CDR3 nucleotides read TGTGCCAGCAGCGTAGAGGGACAGGGGAGGGAGAGCTATGGCTACACCTTC. Translating gives CASSVEGQGRESYGYTF.